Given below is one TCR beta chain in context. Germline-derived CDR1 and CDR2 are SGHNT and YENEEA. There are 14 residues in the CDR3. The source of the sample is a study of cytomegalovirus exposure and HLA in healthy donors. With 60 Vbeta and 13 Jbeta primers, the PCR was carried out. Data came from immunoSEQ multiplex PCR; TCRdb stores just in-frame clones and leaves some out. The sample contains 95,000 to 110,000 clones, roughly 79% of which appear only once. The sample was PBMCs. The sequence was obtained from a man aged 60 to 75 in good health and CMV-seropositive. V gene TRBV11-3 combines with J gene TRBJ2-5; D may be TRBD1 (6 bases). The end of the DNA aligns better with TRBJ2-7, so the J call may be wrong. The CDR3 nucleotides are TGTGCCAGCAGCTTAGCGGAACAGGGCCCCGAGCAGTACTTC. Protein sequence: CASSLAEQGPEQYF.